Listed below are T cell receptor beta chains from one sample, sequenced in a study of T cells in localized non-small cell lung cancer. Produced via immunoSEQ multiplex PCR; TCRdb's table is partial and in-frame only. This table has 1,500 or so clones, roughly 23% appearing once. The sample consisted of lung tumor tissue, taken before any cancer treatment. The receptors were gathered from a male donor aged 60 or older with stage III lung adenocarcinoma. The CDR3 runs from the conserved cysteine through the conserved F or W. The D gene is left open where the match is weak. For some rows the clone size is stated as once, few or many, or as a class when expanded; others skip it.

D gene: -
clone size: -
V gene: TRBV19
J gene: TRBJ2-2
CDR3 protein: CASHRVPGDTGELFF
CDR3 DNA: TGTGCCAGTCATAGGGTCCCGGGTGACACCGGGGAGCTGTTTTTT

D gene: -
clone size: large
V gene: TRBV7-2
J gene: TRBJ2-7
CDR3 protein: CASSRTVAYEQYF
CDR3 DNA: TGTGCCAGCAGCAGAACAGTAGCCTACGAGCAGTACTTC

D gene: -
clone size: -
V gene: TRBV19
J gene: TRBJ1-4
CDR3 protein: CASSIGVSPEKLFF
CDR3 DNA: TGTGCCAGTAGTATCGGTGTTTCGCCTGAAAAACTGTTTTTT

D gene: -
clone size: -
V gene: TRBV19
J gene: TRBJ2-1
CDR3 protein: CASSIGGSSSVYNEQFF
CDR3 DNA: TGTGCCAGTAGTATCGGGGGCTCCTCCTCCGTTTACAATGAGCAGTTCTTC

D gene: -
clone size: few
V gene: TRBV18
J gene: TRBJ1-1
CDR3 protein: CASSPGGEDTEAFF
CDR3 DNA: TGTGCCAGCTCACCCGGTGGGGAGGACACTGAAGCTTTCTTT

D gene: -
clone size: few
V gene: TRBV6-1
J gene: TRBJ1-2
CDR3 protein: CASSEVGTNYGYTF
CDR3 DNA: TGTGCCAGCAGTGAAGTAGGGACGAACTATGGCTACACCTTC

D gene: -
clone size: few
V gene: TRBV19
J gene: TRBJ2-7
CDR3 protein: CASSRTTRLEQYF
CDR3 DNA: TGTGCCAGTAGCCGTACGACCCGTCTCGAGCAGTACTTC

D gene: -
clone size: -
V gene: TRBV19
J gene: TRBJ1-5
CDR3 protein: CASSRRGGNQPQHF
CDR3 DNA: TGTGCCAGTAGTCGGCGGGGAGGGAATCAGCCCCAGCATTTT

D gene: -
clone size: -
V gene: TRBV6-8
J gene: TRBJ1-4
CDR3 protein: CASRPTYDGEKLFF
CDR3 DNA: TGTGCCAGCAGACCTACATATGACGGCGAAAAACTGTTTTTT

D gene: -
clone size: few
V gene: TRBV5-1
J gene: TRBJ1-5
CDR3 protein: CASSPGTQPNQPQHF
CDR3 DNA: TGCGCCAGCAGCCCTGGGACACAACCGAATCAGCCCCAGCATTTT

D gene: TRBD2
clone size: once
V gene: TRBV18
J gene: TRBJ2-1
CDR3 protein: CASSSSGVDNEQFF
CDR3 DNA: TGTGCCAGCTCCTCCAGCGGGGTAGACAATGAGCAGTTCTTC

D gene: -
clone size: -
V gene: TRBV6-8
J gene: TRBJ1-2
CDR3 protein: CASSYSGGRNYGYTF
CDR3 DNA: TGTGCCAGCAGTTACTCCGGGGGTAGGAACTATGGCTACACCTTC

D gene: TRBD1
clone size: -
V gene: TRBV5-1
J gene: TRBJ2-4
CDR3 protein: CASSLGGQSKNIQYF
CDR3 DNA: TGCGCCAGCAGCTTGGGGGGACAGTCCAAAAACATTCAGTACTTC

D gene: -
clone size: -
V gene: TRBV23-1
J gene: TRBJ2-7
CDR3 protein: CASSQSRAFCSSYEQYF
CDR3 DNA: TGCGCCAGCAGTCAATCGAGGGCATTCTGTAGCTCCTACGAGCAGTACTTC

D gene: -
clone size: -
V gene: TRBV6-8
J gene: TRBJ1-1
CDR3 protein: CASSYSAGNTEAFF
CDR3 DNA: TGTGCCAGCAGTTACTCGGCGGGCAACACTGAAGCTTTCTTT

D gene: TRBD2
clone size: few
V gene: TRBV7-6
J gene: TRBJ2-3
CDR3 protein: CASRTPAGGGTDTQYF
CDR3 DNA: TGTGCCAGCAGAACTCCAGCGGGGGGCGGCACAGATACGCAGTATTTT

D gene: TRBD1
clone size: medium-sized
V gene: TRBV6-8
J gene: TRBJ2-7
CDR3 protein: CASSYSRTGTYEQYF
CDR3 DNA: TGTGCCAGCAGTTACTCGAGGACAGGTACCTACGAGCAGTACTTC

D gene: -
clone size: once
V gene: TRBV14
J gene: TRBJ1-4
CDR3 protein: CASSHSIPGGGTEKLFF
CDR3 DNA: TGTGCCAGCAGCCATTCTATCCCAGGAGGGGGAACGGAAAAACTGTTTTTT

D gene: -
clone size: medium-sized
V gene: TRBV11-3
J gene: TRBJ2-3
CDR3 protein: CASSPGTLSTDTQYF
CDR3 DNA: TGTGCCAGCAGCCCCGGGACTCTAAGCACAGATACGCAGTATTTT

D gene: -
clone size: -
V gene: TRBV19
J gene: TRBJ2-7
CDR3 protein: CASSANPSIQQYF
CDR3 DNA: TGTGCCAGTAGTGCCAATCCAAGTATACAGCAGTACTTC

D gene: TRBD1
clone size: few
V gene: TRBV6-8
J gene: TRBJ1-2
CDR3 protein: CASSYRTGNYGYTF
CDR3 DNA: TGTGCCAGCAGTTACCGGACAGGGAACTATGGCTACACCTTC

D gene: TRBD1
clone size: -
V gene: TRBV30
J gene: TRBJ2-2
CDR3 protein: CAWSGNQGADGELFF
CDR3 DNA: TGTGCCTGGAGTGGTAACCAGGGGGCGGATGGGGAGCTGTTTTTT

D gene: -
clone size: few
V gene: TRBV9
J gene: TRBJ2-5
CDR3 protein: CASTSRGREGETQYF
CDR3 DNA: TGTGCCAGCACCTCGAGAGGACGGGAAGGGGAGACCCAGTACTTC

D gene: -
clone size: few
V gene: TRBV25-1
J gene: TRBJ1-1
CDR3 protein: CASRITGWNTEAFF
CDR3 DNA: TGTGCCAGCAGGATCACAGGATGGAACACTGAAGCTTTCTTT

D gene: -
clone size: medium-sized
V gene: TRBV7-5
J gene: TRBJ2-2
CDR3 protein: CASTPAATSGGASGELFF
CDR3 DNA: TGTGCCAGCACCCCGGCGGCGACTAGCGGGGGGGCTTCGGGGGAGCTGTTTTTT

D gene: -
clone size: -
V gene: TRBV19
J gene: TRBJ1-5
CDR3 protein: CASSIDLGQPQHF
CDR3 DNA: TGTGCCAGTAGTATAGATCTCGGTCAGCCCCAGCATTTT

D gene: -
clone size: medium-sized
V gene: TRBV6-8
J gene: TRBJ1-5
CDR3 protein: CASSVGERGNQPQHF
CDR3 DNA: TGTGCCAGCAGTGTGGGTGAGCGGGGCAATCAGCCCCAGCATTTT

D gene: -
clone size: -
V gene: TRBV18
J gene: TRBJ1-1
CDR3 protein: CASSSTGRSNTEAFF
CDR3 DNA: TGTGCCAGCTCATCAACAGGGAGGTCGAACACTGAAGCTTTCTTT

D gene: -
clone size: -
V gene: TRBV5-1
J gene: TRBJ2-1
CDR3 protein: CASRTGTTLAHEQFF
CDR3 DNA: TGCGCCAGCAGGACCGGGACAACCCTAGCCCATGAGCAGTTCTTC

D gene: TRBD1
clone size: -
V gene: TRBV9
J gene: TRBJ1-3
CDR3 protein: CASSVAGTVKGNTIYF
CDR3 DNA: TGTGCCAGCAGCGTCGCCGGGACAGTAAAAGGAAACACCATATATTTT

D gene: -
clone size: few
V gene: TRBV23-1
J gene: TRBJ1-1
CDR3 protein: CASSWSLNTEAFF
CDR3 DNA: TGCGCCAGCAGCTGGTCATTGAACACTGAAGCTTTCTTT

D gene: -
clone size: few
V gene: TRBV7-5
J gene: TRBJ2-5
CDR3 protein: CASSWGLATTEGETQYF
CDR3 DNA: TGTGCCAGCAGCTGGGGACTAGCGACCACCGAAGGAGAGACCCAGTACTTC

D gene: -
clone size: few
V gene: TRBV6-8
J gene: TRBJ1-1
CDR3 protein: CASSSSRTAEAFF
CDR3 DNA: -

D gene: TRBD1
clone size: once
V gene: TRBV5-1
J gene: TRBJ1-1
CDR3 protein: CASSLLGQSATPAAFF
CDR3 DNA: TGCGCCAGCAGCCTACTGGGACAGTCCGCGACACCTGCCGCTTTCTTT

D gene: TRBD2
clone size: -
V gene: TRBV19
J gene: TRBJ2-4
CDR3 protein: CASSKTSGAFDIQYF
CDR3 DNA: TGTGCCAGTAGTAAGACTAGCGGGGCATTTGACATTCAGTACTTC

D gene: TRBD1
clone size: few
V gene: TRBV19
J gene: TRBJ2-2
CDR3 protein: CASSLGQGLYTGELFF
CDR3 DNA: TGTGCCAGTAGTTTAGGACAGGGGCTTTACACCGGGGAGCTGTTTTTT

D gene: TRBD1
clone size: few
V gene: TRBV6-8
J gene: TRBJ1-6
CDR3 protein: CASSDQSGTVNSPLHF
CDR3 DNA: TGTGCCAGCAGTGACCAGTCCGGGACAGTCAATTCACCCCTCCACTTT

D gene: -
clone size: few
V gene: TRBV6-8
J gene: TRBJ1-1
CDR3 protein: CASSYQGNTEAFF
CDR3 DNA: TGTGCCAGCAGCTATCAGGGGAACACTGAAGCTTTCTTT

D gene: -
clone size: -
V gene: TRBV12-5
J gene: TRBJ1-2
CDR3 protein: CASAREAGALYGYTF
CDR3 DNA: TGTGCTAGTGCCCGGGAGGCAGGGGCTCTCTATGGCTACACCTTC

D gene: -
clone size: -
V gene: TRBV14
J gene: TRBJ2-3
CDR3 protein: CASSQNPTDTQYF
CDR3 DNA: TGTGCCAGCAGCCAAAATCCCACAGATACGCAGTATTTT

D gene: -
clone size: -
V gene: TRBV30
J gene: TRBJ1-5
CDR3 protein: CAWSLGENQPQHF
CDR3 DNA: TGTGCCTGGAGTCTTGGGGAGAATCAGCCCCAGCATTTT

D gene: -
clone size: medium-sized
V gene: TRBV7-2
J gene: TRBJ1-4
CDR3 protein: CASSLGTNEKLFF
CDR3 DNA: TGTGCCAGCAGCTTAGGTACTAATGAAAAACTGTTTTTT

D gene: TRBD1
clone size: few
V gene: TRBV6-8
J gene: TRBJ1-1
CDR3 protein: CASSYGGTGVTEAFF
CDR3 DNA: TGTGCCAGCAGTTACGGGGGGACAGGGGTAACTGAAGCTTTCTTT

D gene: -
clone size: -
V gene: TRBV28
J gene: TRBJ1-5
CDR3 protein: CASSVWVQPQHF
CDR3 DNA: TGTGCCAGCAGTGTATGGGTTCAGCCCCAGCATTTT

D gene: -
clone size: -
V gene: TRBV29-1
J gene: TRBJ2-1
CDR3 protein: CSDQTEGNEQFF
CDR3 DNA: TGCAGCGATCAGACAGAAGGAAATGAGCAGTTCTTC

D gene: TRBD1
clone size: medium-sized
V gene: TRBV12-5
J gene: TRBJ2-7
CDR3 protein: CATSGQGFNEQYF
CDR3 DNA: TGTGCCACTTCGGGACAGGGATTCAACGAGCAGTACTTC